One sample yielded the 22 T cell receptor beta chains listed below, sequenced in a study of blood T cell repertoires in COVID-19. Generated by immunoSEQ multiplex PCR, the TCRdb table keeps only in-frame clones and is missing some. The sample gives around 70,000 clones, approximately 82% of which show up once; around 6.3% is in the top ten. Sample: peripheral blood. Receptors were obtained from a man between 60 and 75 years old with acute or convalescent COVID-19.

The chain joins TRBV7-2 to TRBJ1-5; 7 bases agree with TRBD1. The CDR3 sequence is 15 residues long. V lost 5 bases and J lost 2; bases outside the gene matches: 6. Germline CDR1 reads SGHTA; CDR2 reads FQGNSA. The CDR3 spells CASSRDSWGNQPQHF. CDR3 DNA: TGTGCCAGCAGCCGGGACAGCTGGGGCAATCAGCCCCAGCATTTT.

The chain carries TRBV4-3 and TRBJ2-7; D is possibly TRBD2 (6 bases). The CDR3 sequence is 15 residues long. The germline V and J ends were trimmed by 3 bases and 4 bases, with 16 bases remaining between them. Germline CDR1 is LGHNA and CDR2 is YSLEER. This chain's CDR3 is CASSQEGLGSYEQYF. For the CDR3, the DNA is TGCGCCAGCAGCCAGGAGGGCCTGGGTTCTTACGAGCAGTACTTC.

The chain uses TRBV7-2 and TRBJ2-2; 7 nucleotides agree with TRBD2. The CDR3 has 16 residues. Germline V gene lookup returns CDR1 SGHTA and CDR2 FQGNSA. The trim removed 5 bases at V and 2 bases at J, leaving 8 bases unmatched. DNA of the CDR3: TGTGCCAGCAGCCCCCGGACTAGAGCTAACACCGGGGAGCTGTTTTTT. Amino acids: CASSPRTRANTGELFF.

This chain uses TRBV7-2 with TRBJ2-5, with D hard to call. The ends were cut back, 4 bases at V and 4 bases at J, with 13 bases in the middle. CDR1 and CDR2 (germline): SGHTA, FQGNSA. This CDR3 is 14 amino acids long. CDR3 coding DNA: TGTGCCAGCAGCTCCGGCAGGTTAGGAGAGACCCAGTACTTC. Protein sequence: CASSSGRLGETQYF.

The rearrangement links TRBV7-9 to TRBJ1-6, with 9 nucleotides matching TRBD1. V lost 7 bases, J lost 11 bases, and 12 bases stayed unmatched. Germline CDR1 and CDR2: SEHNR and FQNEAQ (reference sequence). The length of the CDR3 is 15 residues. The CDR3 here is CASTPPGTGKTPLHF. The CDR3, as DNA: TGTGCCAGCACCCCGCCCGGGACAGGGAAGACACCCCTCCACTTT.

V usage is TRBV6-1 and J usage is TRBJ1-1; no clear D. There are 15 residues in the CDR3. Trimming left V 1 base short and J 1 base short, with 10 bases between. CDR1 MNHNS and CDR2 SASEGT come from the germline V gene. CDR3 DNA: TGTGCCAGCAGTGAAGGTAGATACTCGAACACTGAAGCTTTCTTT. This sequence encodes CASSEGRYSNTEAFF.

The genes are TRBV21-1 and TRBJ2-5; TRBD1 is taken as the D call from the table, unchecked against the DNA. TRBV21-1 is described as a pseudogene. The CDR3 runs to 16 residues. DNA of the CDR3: TGTGCCAGCAGCAATGCGACCGGGACAGGGGTGGAGACCCAGTACTTC. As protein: CASSNATGTGVETQYF.

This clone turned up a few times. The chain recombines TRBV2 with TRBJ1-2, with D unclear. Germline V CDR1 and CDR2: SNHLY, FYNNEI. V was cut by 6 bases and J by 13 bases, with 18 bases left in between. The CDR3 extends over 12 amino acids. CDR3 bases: TGTGCCAGCAGAAAAACGGACGGAGCGGGCACCTTC. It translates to CASRKTDGAGTF.

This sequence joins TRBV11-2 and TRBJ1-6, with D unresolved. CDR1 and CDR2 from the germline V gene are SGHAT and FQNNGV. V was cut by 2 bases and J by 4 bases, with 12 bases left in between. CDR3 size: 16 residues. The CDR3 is CASSLYPAAYNSPLHF. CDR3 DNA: TGTGCCAGCAGCTTATATCCAGCGGCTTATAATTCACCCCTCCACTTT.

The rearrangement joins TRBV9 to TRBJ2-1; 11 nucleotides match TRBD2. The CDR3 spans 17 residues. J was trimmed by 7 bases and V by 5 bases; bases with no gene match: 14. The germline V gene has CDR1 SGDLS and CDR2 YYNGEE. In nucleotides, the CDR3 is TGTGCCAGCAGTGACCATACTCTAGCGGGGGGACGTAATGAGCAGTTCTTC. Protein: CASSDHTLAGGRNEQFF.

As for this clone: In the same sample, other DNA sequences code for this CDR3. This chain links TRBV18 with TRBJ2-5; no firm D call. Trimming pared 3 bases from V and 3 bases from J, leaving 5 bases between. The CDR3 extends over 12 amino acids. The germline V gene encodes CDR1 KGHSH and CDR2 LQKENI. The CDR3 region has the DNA TGTGCCAGCTCACCTACTGAAGAGACCCAGTACTTC. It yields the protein CASSPTEETQYF.

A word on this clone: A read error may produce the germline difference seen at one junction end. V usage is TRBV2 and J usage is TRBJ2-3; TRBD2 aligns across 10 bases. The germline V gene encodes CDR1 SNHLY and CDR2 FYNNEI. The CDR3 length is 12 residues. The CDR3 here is CASSYIAGGPVF. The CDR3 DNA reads TGTGCCAGCAGCTATATAGCGGGGGGACCGGTATTT. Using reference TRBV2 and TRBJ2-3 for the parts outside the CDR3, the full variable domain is EPEVTQTPSHQVTQMGQEVILRCVPISNHLYFYWYRQILGQKVEFLVSFYNNEISEKSEIFDDQFSVERPDGSNFTLKIRSTKLEDSAMYFCASSYIAGGPVFGPGTRLTVL.

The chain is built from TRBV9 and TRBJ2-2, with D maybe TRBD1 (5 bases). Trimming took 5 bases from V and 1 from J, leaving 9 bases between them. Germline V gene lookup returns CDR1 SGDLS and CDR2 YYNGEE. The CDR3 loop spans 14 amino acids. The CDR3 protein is CASRSDRNTGELFF. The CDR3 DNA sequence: TGTGCCAGCAGATCAGACAGGAACACCGGGGAGCTGTTTTTT. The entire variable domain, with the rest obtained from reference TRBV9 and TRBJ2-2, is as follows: DSGVTQTPKHLITATGQRVTLRCSPRSGDLSVYWYQQSLDQGLQFLIQYYNGEERAKGNILERFSAQQFPDLHSELNLSSLELGDSALYFCASRSDRNTGELFFGEGSRLTVL.

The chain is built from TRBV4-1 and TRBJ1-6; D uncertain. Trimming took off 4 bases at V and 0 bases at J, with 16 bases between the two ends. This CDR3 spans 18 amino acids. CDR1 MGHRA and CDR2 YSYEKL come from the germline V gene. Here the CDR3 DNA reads TGCGCCAGCAGCCGTAGGGAGGACGGGAGCTCCTATAATTCACCCCTCCACTTT. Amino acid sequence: CASSRREDGSSYNSPLHF.

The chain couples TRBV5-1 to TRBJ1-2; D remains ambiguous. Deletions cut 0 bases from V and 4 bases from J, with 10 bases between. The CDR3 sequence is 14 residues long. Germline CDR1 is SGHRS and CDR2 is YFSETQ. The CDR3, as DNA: TGCGCCAGCAGCTTGGCTTCGGGTCTCTATGGCTACACCTTC. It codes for CASSLASGLYGYTF.

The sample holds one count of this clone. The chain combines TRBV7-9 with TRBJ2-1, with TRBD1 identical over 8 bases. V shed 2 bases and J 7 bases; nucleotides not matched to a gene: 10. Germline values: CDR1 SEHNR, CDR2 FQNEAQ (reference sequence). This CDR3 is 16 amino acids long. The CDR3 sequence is CASSLLRTGKVNEQFF. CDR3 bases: TGTGCCAGCAGCTTACTCAGGACAGGGAAAGTGAATGAGCAGTTCTTC. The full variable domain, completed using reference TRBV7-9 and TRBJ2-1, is DTGVSQNPRHKITKRGQNVTFRCDPISEHNRLYWYRQTLGQGPEFLTYFQNEAQLEKSRLLSDRFSAERPKGSFSTLEIQRTEQGDSAMYLCASSLLRTGKVNEQFFGPGTRLTVL.

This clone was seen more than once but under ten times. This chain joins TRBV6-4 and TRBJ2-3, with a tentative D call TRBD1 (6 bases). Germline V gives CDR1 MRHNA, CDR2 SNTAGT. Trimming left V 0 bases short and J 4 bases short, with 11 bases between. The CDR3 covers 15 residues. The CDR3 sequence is CASSDSIGGADTQYF. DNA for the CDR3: TGTGCCAGCAGTGACTCGATAGGGGGTGCAGATACGCAGTATTTT.

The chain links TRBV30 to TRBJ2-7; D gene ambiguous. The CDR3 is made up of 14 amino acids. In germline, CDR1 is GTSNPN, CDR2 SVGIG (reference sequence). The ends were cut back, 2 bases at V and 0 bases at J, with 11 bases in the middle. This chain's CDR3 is CAWSTHRTSYEQYF. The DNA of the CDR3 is TGTGCCTGGAGTACGCACAGAACCTCCTACGAGCAGTACTTC.

This CDR3 reads CASSQDGSPGQGANTEAFF. CDR3 nucleotides: TGCGCCAGCAGCCAAGATGGGTCCCCCGGACAGGGGGCTAACACTGAAGCTTTCTTT. V is TRBV4-1 and J is TRBJ1-1, with TRBD1 matching over 11 bases. The CDR3 has 19 amino acids. With 0 bases clipped from V and 2 bases from J, the junction kept 11 bases outside the gene matches. The germline CDR1 and CDR2 sequences are MGHRA and YSYEKL.

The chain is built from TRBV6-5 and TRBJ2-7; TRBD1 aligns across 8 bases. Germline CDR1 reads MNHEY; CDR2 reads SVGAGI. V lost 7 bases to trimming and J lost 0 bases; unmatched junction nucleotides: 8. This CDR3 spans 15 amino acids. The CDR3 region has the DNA TGTGCCAGCACCGCTCCTGGGACAGGCTCCTACGAGCAGTACTTC. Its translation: CASTAPGTGSYEQYF.

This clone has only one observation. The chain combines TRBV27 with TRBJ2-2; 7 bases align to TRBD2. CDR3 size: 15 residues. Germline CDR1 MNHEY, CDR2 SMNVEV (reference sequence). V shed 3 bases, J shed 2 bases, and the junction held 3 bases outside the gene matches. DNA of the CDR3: TGTGCCAGCAGTTTTACTAGCGCTAACACCGGGGAGCTGTTTTTT. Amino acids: CASSFTSANTGELFF.

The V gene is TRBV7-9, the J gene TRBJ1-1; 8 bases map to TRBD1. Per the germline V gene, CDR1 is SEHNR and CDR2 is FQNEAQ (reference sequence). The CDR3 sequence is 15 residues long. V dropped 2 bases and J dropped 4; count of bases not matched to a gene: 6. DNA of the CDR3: TGTGCCAGCAGCTTATCGACAGGGGATGGCACTGAAGCTTTCTTT. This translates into CASSLSTGDGTEAFF. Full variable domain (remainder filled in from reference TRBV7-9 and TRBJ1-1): DTGVSQNPRHKITKRGQNVTFRCDPISEHNRLYWYRQTLGQGPEFLTYFQNEAQLEKSRLLSDRFSAERPKGSFSTLEIQRTEQGDSAMYLCASSLSTGDGTEAFFGQGTRLTVV.